The 9 T cell receptor beta chains presented below share a single source sample, sequenced in a study of blood T cell repertoires in COVID-19. Sequenced by immunoSEQ multiplex PCR; TCRdb stores in-frame clones only, minus some. The data contain some 360,000 clones, around 87% of them singletons. Sequenced: peripheral blood. The source is a woman aged 60-75 years with COVID-19, enrolled during active disease.

The gene calls are TRBV3-1 (or the pseudogene TRBV3-2) and TRBJ2-6; D ambiguous. Trimming removed 4 bases from V and 0 bases from J, with 13 bases in between. This CDR3 contains 17 residues. Per the germline V gene, CDR1 is LGHDT and CDR2 is YNNKEL (reference sequence). The CDR3 spells CASSRAPPFSGANVLTF. For the CDR3, the DNA is TGTGCCAGCAGCCGAGCGCCCCCTTTCTCTGGGGCCAACGTCCTGACTTTC.

This sequence joins TRBV30 and TRBJ1-2, with TRBD1 matching 9 bases. Trimming removed 5 bases from V and 2 bases from J; junction bases left unmatched: 6. The CDR3 has 14 residues. Germline values: CDR1 GTSNPN, CDR2 SVGIG (reference sequence). The CDR3 region has the DNA TGTGCCTGGGGCGGGACAGGGCCAAACTATGGCTACACCTTC. Translated: CAWGGTGPNYGYTF.

The chain uses TRBV28 and TRBJ2-3; 8 bases map to TRBD2. V lost 5 bases to trimming and J lost 2 bases; unmatched junction nucleotides: 6. The CDR3 spans 15 residues. The germline gives CDR1 MDHEN, CDR2 SYDVKM. CDR3: CASSLRGGATDTQYF. CDR3 nucleotide sequence: TGTGCCAGCAGTCTCCGGGGGGGCGCCACAGATACGCAGTATTTT.

The chain employs TRBV11-2 and TRBJ1-5, with 8 bases aligning to TRBD1. The CDR3 is 15 amino acids. The junction had 9 bases not matched to a gene; V was cut back by 5 bases and J by 6 bases. CDR1 is SGHAT, CDR2 FQNNGV, per germline. CDR3 coding DNA: TGTGCCAGCAGCCCCGGACAGGGATTTTTTCAGCCCCAGCATTTT. Its translation: CASSPGQGFFQPQHF.

J is TRBJ2-5 and V is TRBV2, with a tentative D call TRBD2 (7 bases). The CDR3 length is 16 residues. Germline CDR1 and CDR2: SNHLY and FYNNEI. Deletions cut 2 bases from V and 4 bases from J, with 17 bases between. As DNA, the CDR3 is TGTGCCAGCAGTGAATATCAATCTGGGGGGGCAGAGACCCAGTACTTC. It translates to CASSEYQSGGAETQYF.

The chain uses TRBV5-1 and TRBJ2-7, with TRBD1 identical over 9 bases. J lost 6 bases, V lost 4 bases, and 11 bases had no gene match. Looked up from germline, CDR1 is SGHRS and CDR2 is YFSETQ. The CDR3 has 15 amino acids. The CDR3 here is CASSASGTGSVEQYF. In DNA, the CDR3 is TGCGCCAGCAGCGCGTCCGGGACAGGGTCAGTCGAGCAGTACTTC. Supplemented by reference TRBV5-1 and TRBJ2-7, the full variable domain reads KAGVTQTPRYLIKTRGQQVTLSCSPISGHRSVSWYQQTPGQGLQFLFEYFSETQRNKGNFPGRFSGRQFSNSRSEMNVSTLELGDSALYLCASSASGTGSVEQYFGPGTRLTVT.

This chain uses TRBV29-1 with TRBJ2-2, with a possible D match to TRBD2 (6 bases). Looked up from germline, CDR1 is SQVTM and CDR2 is ANQGSEA. With 7 bases removed from V and 5 bases from J, the gap between germline ends came to 17 bases. The CDR3 runs to 14 residues. The CDR3 loop reads CSARRDSTTGELFF. The CDR3 bases are TGCAGCGCCAGGCGGGACTCCACAACCGGGGAGCTGTTTTTT.

This rearrangement joins TRBV9 to TRBJ1-6; the D is unclear. Per germline, CDR1 SGDLS and CDR2 YYNGEE. Trimming shortened V by 0 bases and J by 6 bases, and 10 bases separated the two germline ends. The CDR3 totals 15 residues. In DNA, the CDR3 is TGTGCCAGCAGCGTAGAGTCGGGAACTAATTCACCCCTCCACTTT. Protein product: CASSVESGTNSPLHF.

The chain combines TRBV4-2 with TRBJ2-5; 8 nucleotides line up with TRBD2. CDR1 and CDR2 from the germline V gene are LGHNA and YNFKEQ. This CDR3 has 17 amino acids. The trim removed 0 bases at V and 1 base at J, leaving 7 bases unmatched. CDR3 nucleotides: TGTGCCAGCAGCCAAGACGCGGGGGGCCGGGGCCAAGAGACCCAGTACTTC. It yields the protein CASSQDAGGRGQETQYF.